The text below deals with one TCR beta chain. The antigen this receptor binds is unknown. This may stem from a read error, because a much larger clone lies one nucleotide away. The source of the sample is a study of tumor and adjacent non-tumor tissue in lung cancer (dated by TCRdb to between 2018 and 2020). As for the study more broadly: Of the cohort, more than ten patients had adenocarcinoma, 2 had squamous cell carcinoma and 1 had small cell lung cancer. Sequencing produced 100 million to 150 million productive TCRbeta reads in total, an average of about 4 million reads per sample. Bulk TCRbeta repertoires were compared between lung tumor tissue and matched distant non-tumor lung tissue obtained from about 16 lung cancer patients. For each patient, one tumor sample and one normal lung sample were taken, giving approximately 29 paired specimens that underwent TCRbeta CDR3 sequencing. The 15 enrolled patients, of whom some ten were men and 5 were women, were aged 31 to 76 years and were diagnosed with TNM stage I to III disease.

Overall results and qualifications from the work: TCR diversity was significantly higher in younger patients, and greater tumor TCR diversity was associated with shorter overall survival and shorter disease-free survival. Only approximately 14 patients were in the cohort, and the authors stated that larger samples and more detailed clinical data are needed. Because peripheral blood was not sequenced, the blood TCRbeta repertoires of the lung cancer patients in the study went unexamined. Tumor tissue showed significantly greater TCR diversity (inverse Simpson) than normal lung tissue (roughly 430 vs 170, P = 0.0075, Mann-Whitney U test). The methods do not name the sequencing platform or mention unique molecular identifiers. The top 100 clones made up a significantly larger cumulative share of the repertoire in normal lung than in tumor tissue.

Including cysteine and phenylalanine, the CDR3 has 16 amino acids. The retained sequence is limited to the CDR3, 48 bases, with the frame set at the first base. The germline V gene (reference sequence) supplies CDR1 SGHNT and CDR2 YYREEE. Bulk unsorted tissue served as the source for RNA extraction, and RNA quality was assessed using a NanoDrop ND-1000 and an Agilent 2100. Distant non-tumor tissue taken more than 3 cm from the tumor edge was used as the normal lung sample. Donors were newly diagnosed lung cancer patients admitted for thoracic surgery in China between August and November 2014, without prior chemotherapy. Patients who had received previous radiotherapy or chemotherapy, or who had another concurrent cancer, were excluded from the study. Pieces of surgical tissue measuring about 1-2.1 cm3 were kept in RNAlater solution and stored at -80 degrees C until use. The receptor library was made with multiplex PCR. The listed sequencing device is Illumina HiSeq 2500. TCRbeta libraries were constructed through three rounds of nested PCR with primers (Table S4) according to protocols adapted from ARM-PCR. Before sequencing, PCR products in the 200-500 bp range were cut out of the gel and cleaned up using the QIAquick gel extraction kit. The original pipeline was this. Trimmomatic was used to clean the reads, FLASH was used to merge the reads into complete CDR3 sequences, and MiTCR was used to assign the reads to V(D)J germline segments. Clonal diversity was calculated as the inverse Simpson's index using VDJtools. A read counted as productive if the sequence was in-frame and lacked a premature stop codon. TCRdb reran the public reads through fastp at Q25 and MiXCR, keeping productive beta chains. Rows matching on CDR3 protein sequence are summarized as one entry with the most common DNA and genes. TCRdb, not the original authors, processed these V and J calls. This sample is represented by 90,000 to 100,000 distinct CDR3 sequences; 75% to 90% of them were singletons. Of the sample, about 29% is held by the ten largest clones.

The chain is made from TRBV5-4 and TRBJ2-6, and TRBD1 may be the D gene, going by 5 matching bases. Sequenced material: distant non-tumor lung tissue. This clonotype originated in a man in his 60s with small cell lung cancer. CDR3 region: CASSLKARSGANVLAF. The DNA sequence is given as TGTGCCAGCAGCTTGAAGGCCCGCTCTGGGGCCAACGTCCTGGCTTTC.